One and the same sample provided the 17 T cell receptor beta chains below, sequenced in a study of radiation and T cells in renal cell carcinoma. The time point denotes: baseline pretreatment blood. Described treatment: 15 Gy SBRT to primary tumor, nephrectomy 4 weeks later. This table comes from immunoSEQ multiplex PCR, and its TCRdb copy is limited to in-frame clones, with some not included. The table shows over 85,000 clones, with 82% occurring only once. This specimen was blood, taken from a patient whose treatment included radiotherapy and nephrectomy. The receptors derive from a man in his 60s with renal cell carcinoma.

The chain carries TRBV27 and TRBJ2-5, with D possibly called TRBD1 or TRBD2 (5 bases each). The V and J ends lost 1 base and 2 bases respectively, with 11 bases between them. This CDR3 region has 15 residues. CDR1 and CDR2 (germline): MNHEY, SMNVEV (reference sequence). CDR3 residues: CASSLWDGGQETQYF. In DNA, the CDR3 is TGTGCCAGCAGTTTATGGGACGGAGGACAAGAGACCCAGTACTTC.

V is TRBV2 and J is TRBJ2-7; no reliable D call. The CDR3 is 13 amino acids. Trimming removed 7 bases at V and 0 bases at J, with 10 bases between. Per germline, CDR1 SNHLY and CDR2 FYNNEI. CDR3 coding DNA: TGTGCCAGCAAGCCAGCCGACTCCTACGAGCAGTACTTC. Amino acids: CASKPADSYEQYF. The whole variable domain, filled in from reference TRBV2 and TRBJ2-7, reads EPEVTQTPSHQVTQMGQEVILRCVPISNHLYFYWYRQILGQKVEFLVSFYNNEISEKSEIFDDQFSVERPDGSNFTLKIRSTKLEDSAMYFCASKPADSYEQYFGPGTRLTVT.

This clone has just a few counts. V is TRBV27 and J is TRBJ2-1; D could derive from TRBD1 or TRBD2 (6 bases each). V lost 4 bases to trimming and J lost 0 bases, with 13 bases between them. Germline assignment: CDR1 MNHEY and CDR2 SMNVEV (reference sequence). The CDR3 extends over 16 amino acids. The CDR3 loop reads CASSYRAGSSYNEQFF. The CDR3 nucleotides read TGTGCCAGCAGTTACAGGGCGGGGAGCTCCTACAATGAGCAGTTCTTC.

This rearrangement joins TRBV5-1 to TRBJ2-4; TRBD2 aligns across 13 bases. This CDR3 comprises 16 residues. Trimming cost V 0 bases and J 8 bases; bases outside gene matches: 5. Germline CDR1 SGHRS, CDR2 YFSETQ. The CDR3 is CASSLELAGGFDIQYF. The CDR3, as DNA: TGCGCCAGCAGCTTGGAACTAGCGGGAGGGTTTGACATTCAGTACTTC.

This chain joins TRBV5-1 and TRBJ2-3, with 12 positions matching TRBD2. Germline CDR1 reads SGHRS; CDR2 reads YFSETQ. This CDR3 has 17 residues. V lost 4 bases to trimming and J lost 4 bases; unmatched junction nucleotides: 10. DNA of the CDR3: TGCGCCAGCAGCCGGGACCTAGCGGGAGGGCCTGCAGATACGCAGTATTTT. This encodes CASSRDLAGGPADTQYF.

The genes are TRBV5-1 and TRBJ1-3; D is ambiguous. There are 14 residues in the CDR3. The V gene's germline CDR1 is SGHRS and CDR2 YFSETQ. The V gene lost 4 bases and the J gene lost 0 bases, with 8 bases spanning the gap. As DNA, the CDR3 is TGCGCCAGCAGCCCCGAGAGCTCTGGAAACACCATATATTTT. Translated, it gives CASSPESSGNTIYF.

Here the CDR3 DNA reads TGTGCCAGCAGTTACGGGCAGGGGGCCTCCTACGAGCAGTACTTC. It yields the protein CASSYGQGASYEQYF. V gene TRBV6-5 combines with J gene TRBJ2-7; 8 nucleotides align to TRBD1. There are 15 residues in the CDR3. Germline V gene data show CDR1 as MNHEY and CDR2 as SVGAGI. V trimming: 2 bases; J trimming: 0 bases; junction bases outside the gene matches: 3.

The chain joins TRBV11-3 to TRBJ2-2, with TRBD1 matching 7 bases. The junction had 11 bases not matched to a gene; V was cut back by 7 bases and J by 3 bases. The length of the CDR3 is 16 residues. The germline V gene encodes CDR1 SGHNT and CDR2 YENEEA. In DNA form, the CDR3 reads TGTGCCAGCAAATCAAGACAGGGCGGGTACACCGGGGAGCTGTTTTTT. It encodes CASKSRQGGYTGELFF.

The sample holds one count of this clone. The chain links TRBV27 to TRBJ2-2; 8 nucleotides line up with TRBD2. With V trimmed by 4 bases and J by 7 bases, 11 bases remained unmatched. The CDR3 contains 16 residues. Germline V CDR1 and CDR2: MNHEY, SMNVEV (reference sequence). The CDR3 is CASSSSFAGGFGELFF. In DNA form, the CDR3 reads TGTGCCAGCAGTTCATCCTTCGCGGGAGGATTCGGGGAGCTGTTTTTT.

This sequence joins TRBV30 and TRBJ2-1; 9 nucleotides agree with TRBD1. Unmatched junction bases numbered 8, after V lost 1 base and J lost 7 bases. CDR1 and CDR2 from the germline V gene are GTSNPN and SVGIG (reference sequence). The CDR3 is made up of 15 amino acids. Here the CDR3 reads CAWSAGTGTENEQFF. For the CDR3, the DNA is TGTGCCTGGAGTGCCGGGACAGGGACTGAGAATGAGCAGTTCTTC.

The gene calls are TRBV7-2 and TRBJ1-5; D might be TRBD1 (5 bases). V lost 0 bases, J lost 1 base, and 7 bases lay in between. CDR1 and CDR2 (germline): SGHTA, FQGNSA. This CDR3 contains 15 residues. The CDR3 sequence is CASSLAGLSNQPQHF. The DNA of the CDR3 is TGTGCCAGCAGCTTAGCGGGACTGAGCAATCAGCCCCAGCATTTT.

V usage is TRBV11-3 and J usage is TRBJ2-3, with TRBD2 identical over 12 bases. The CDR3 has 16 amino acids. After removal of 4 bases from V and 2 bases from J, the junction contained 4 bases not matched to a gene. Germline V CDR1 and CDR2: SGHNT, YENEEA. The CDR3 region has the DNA TGTGCCAGCAGCTCGAGACTAGCGGGGGTCACAGATACGCAGTATTTT. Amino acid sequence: CASSSRLAGVTDTQYF.

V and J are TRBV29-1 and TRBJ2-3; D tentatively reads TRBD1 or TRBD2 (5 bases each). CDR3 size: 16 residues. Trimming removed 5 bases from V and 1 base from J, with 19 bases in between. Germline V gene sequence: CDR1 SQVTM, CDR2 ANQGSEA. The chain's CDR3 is CSVRWDGTKGTDTQYF. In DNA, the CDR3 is TGCAGCGTTCGATGGGACGGGACCAAAGGCACAGATACGCAGTATTTT.

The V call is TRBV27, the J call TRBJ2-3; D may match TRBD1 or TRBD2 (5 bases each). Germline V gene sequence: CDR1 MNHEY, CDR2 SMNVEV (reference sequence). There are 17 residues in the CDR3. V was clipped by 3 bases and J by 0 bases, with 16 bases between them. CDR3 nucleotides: TGTGCCAGCAGTTTTCGGGGAGCAGGGACGAGCACAGATACGCAGTATTTT. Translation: CASSFRGAGTSTDTQYF.

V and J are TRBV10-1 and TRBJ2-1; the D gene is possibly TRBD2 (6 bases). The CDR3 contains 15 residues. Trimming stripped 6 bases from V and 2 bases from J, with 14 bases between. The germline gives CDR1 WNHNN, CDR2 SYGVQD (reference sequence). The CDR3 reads CASSLPGAPYNEQFF. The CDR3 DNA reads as TGCGCCAGCAGCCTCCCGGGAGCCCCCTACAATGAGCAGTTCTTC.

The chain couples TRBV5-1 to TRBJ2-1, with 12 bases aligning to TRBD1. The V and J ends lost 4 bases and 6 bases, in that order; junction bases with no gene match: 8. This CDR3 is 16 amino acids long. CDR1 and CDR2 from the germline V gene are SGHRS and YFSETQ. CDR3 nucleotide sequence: TGCGCCAGCAGCCTGGAGGGGACAGGGGGCTTCAATGAGCAGTTCTTC. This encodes CASSLEGTGGFNEQFF. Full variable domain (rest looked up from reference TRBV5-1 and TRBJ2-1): KAGVTQTPRYLIKTRGQQVTLSCSPISGHRSVSWYQQTPGQGLQFLFEYFSETQRNKGNFPGRFSGRQFSNSRSEMNVSTLELGDSALYLCASSLEGTGGFNEQFFGPGTRLTVL.

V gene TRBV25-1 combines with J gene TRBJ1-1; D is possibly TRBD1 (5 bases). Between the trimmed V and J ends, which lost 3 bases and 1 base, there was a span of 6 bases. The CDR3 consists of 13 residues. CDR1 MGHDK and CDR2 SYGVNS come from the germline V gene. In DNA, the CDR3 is TGTGCCAGCAGTGAGGGGGGGAACACTGAAGCTTTCTTT. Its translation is CASSEGGNTEAFF.